This T cell receptor (beta chain) was identified during a study of beta chain features in type 1 diabetes (dated by TCRdb to about 2018). Study-wide context: No differences in mean age, gender distribution, total cell number or subset yield were found between patients and healthy donors. A total of just under 110,000,000 sorted cells were examined across all samples, and RNA yield correlated strongly with the number of cells per subset. The study compared the TCRB repertoires of sorted circulating CD4+ T cell subsets in recently diagnosed type 1 diabetes patients with those in matched healthy donors. Regulatory and stem cell-like memory subsets were obtained from only 8 patients and roughly 8 healthy donors, while naive and central memory subsets were obtained from all 30 or so donors.

Worth noting for this clone: Its target antigen remains unknown. Within one base of it there is no much larger clone, and no base qualities were kept.

The full study reports these points: PCR may preferentially amplify shorter templates, but because patient and control samples were amplified and corrected together, any resulting skew would affect both groups equally. Because small numbers of individuals were included in the HLA sub-analyses, any influence of HLA type on TCRB rearrangement was left unresolved. The naive, central memory and regulatory TCRB repertoires appeared to resemble one another more closely among patients than among healthy donors. Because cDNA rather than genomic DNA was sequenced, highly expressing activated cells could have been over-represented, although no difference in activation and CD3 levels was found between groups. A moderate but significant shortening of TCRB CDR3 length was observed in type 1 diabetes patients in all four CD4+ subsets. Patients with type 1 diabetes made fewer insertions and deleted more nucleotides at VDJ recombination sites, implying thymic rearrangement abnormalities.

The CDR3 has 14 amino acids, counting the end cysteine and phenylalanine. The CDR3 DNA has 42 bases and is translated from base 1. Reading the germline V gene gives CDR1 SGHTA and CDR2 FQGNSA. Trimming removed 7 bases from V and 1 base from J, leaving 11 bases between the germline ends. A single peripheral blood draw of around 120 mL on average was collected from each donor into heparinised tubes. A BD FACSAria II and a panel including CD45RO, CCR7, CD25, CD127, CD95 and CD27 were used to sort naive, central memory, regulatory and stem cell-like memory CD4+ T cells. A purity above 95% was achieved for all sorted populations. PBMCs were isolated immediately by Lymphoprep density gradient centrifugation and stained directly without culture. So that batch effects would be minimized, each experiment stained and sorted samples in pairs, pairing one healthy donor with one patient. All of the isolated RNA was reverse transcribed with the High Capacity cDNA Reverse Transcription Kit, so expressed TCRB transcripts were sequenced. Naive, central memory and regulatory T cell samples underwent deep immunoSEQ sequencing, averaging roughly 3.3 million total reads per sample. Sorted cells were lysed in RLT buffer, and RNA was extracted using DNase-treated RNeasy Micro or Mini kits according to cell number. To prevent cross-contamination, every cell subset was processed on its own, while patient and healthy donor samples were processed together. The immunoSEQ multiplex PCR was used to amplify TCRB sequences from cDNA, yielding 87-bp fragments that span the CDR3 region. Amplicons were sequenced on the Illumina HiSeq platform. The source study handled its data this way. Synthetic template baselines were used to correct PCR bias computationally, reads within Hamming distance 2 were collapsed together, and singletons that could not be merged were discarded. Reads were aligned against IMGT to assign V, D and J genes, CDR3 length and insertions or deletions at six rearrangement sites. Within each subset, clonotype counts were normalized to sorted cell number, after which true diversity and Gini coefficients were computed with the tcR R package. Repertoire sharing was quantified using the overlap coefficient calculated on TCRB nucleotide sequences. Imported from immuneACCESS, the table was reduced by TCRdb to in-frame sequences with V and J called. These copies leave out some clones; in studies compared against another copy, an unresolved V gene accounts for under half, and the cause of the remainder is not known. V, J and clone size derive from that table, while D and trimming were established from the DNA sequence. For this sample the table gives about 240,000 clones, of which roughly 30% were detected only once. The ten largest clones add up to about 3.9% of the sample.

Input material: central memory CD4+ T cells from blood. The chain links TRBV7-2 with TRBJ1-5; there is no confident call for the D gene. This sequence was found in a man aged 25-40 years in good health. The CDR3 sequence is CASILGPSNQPQHF. Read as DNA, the sequence is TGTGCCAGCATCCTAGGACCGAGCAATCAGCCCCAGCATTTT.